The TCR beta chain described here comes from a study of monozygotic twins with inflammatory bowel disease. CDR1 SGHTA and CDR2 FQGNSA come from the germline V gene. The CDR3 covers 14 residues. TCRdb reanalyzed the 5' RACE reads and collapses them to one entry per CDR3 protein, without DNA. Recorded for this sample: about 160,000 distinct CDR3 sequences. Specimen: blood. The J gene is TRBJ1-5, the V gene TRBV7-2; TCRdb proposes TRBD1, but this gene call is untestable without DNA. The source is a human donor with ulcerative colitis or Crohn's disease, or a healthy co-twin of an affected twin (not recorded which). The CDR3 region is CASSSSLQGQPQHF.